This T cell receptor beta chain was found in a study of cytomegalovirus exposure and HLA in healthy donors. Study outcomes and limitations: Reports showed the classifier diagnosing cytomegalovirus status with high specificity and sensitivity.

Note on this clone: Its specificity is not known.

A multiplex PCR was run with 60 Vbeta primers and 13 Jbeta primers. The assay was immunoSEQ multiplex PCR, and TCRdb's table has in-frame clones only and misses some. The profile shows 120,000 to 150,000 clones, approximately 80% of them singletons. The sequenced sample was PBMCs. The TCR originated in a woman aged 45 to 65 in good health and CMV-seropositive.

CDR3 bases: TGCGCCAGCAGCCAAGGGAGACTAGCGGTCGGGGACGAGCAGTACTTC. This codes for CASSQGRLAVGDEQYF. The chain links TRBV4-3 to TRBJ2-7, with 9 bases fitting TRBD2. The CDR3 length is 16 residues. Germline CDR1 and CDR2: LGHNA and YSLEER. Trimming cost V 1 base and J 5 bases; bases outside gene matches: 9.